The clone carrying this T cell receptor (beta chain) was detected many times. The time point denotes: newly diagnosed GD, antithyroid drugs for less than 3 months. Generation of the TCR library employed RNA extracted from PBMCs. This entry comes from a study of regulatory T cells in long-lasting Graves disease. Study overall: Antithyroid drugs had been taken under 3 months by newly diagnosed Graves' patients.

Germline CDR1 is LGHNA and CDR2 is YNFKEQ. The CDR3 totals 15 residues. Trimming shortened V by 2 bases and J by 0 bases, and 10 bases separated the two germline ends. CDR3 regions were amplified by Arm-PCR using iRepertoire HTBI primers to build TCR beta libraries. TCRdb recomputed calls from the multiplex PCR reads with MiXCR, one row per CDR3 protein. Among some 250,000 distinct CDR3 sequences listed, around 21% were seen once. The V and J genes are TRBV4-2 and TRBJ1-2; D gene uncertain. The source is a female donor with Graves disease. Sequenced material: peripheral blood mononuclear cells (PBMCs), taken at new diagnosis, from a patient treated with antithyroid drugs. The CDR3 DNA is TGTGCCAGCAGCCAACCGGGATCGCCTAACTATGGCTACACCTTC. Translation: CASSQPGSPNYGYTF.